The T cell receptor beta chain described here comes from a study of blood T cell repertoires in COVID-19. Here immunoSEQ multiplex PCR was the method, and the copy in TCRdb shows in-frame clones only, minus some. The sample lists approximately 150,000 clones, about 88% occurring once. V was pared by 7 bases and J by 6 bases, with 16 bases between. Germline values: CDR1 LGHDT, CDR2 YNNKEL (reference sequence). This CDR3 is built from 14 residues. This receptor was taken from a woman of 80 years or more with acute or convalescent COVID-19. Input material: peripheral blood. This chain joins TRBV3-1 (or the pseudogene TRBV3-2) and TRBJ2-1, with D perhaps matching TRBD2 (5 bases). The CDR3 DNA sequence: TGTGCCAGCAACTCAGCGAGCGGAGCCAATGAGCAGTTCTTC. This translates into CASNSASGANEQFF.